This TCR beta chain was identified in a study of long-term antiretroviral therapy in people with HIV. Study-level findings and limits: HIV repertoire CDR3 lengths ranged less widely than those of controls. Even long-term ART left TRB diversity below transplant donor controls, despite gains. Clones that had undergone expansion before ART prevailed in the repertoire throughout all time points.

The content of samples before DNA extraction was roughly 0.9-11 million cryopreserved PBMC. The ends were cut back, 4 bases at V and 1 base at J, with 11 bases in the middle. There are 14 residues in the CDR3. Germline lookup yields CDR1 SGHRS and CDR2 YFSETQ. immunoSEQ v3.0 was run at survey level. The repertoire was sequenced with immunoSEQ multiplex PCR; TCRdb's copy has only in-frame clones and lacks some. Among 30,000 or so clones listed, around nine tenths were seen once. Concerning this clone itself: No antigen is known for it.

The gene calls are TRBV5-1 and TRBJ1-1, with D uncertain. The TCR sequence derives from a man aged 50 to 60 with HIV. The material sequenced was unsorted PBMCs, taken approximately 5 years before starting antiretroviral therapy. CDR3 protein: CASSLGNGNTEAFF. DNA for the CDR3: TGCGCCAGCAGCCTTGGAAACGGGAACACTGAAGCTTTCTTT.